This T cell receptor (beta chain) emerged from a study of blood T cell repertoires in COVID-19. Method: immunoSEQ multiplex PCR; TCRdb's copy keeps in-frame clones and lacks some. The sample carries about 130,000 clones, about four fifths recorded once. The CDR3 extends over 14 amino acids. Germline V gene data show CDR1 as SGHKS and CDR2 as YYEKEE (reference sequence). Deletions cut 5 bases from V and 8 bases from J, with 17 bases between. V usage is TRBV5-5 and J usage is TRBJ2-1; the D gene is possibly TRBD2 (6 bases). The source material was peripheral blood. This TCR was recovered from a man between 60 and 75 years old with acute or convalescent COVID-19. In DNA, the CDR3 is TGTGCCAGCAGGATAAACCGGGACTTGCATGAGCAGTTCTTC. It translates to CASRINRDLHEQFF.